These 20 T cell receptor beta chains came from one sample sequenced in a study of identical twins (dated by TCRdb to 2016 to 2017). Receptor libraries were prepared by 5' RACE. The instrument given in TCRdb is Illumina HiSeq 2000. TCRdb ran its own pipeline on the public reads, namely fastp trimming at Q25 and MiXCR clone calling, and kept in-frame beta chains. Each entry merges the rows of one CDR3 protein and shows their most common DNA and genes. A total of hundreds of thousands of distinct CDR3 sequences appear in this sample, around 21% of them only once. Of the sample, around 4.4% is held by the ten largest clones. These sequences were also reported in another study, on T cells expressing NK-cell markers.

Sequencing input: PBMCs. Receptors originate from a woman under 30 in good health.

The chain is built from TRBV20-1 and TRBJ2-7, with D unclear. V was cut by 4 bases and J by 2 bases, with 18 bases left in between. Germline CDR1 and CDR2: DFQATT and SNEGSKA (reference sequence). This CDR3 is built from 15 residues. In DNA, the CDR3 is TGCAGTGCTACCCCTAGGGCGGTTCTAGCCTACGAGCAGTACTTC. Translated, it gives CSATPRAVLAYEQYF.

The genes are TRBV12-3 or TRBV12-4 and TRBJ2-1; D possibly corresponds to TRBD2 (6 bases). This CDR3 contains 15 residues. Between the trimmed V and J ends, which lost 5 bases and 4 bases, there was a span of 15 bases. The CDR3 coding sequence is TGTGCCAGCAGTCTTAGCGGAGCTCGGTACAATGAGCAGTTCTTC. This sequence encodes CASSLSGARYNEQFF.

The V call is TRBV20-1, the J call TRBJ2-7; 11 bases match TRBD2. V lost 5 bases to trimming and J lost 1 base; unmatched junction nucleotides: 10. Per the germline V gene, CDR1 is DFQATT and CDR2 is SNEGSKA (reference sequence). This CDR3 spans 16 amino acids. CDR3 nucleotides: TGCAGTGCTCAGACTAGCGGGGACCGAATTTCCTACGAGCAGTACTTC. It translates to CSAQTSGDRISYEQYF.

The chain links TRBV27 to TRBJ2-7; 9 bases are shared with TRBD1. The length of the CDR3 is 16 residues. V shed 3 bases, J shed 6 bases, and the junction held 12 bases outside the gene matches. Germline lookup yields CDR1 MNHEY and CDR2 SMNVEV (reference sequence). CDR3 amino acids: CASSFRSGTGTGEQYF. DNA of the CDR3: TGTGCCAGCAGTTTTAGGTCAGGGACAGGGACTGGCGAGCAGTACTTC.

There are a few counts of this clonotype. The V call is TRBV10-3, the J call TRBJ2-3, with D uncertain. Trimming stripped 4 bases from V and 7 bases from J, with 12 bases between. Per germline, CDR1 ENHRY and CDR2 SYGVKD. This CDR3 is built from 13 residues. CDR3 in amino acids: CAISAIGVHTQYF. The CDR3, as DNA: TGTGCCATCAGTGCCATTGGTGTCCATACGCAGTATTTT.

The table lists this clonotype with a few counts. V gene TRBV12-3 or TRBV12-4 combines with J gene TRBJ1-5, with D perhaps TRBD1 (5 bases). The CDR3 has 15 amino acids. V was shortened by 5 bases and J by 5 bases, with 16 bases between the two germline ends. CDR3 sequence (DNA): TGTGCCAGCAGTCTCGATCGACAGCTGGATCAGCCCCAGCATTTT. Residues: CASSLDRQLDQPQHF.

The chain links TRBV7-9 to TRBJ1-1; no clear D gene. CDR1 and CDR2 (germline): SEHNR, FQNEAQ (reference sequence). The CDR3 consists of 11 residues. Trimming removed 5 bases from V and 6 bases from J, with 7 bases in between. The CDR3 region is CASSLSAEAFF. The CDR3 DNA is TGTGCCAGCAGCCTTTCAGCTGAAGCTTTCTTT.

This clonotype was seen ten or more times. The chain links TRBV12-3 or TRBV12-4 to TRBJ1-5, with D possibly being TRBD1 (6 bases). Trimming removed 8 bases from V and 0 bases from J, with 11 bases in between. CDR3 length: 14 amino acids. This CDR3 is CASQGQYSNQPQHF. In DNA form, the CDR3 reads TGTGCCAGCCAAGGACAGTATAGCAATCAGCCCCAGCATTTT.

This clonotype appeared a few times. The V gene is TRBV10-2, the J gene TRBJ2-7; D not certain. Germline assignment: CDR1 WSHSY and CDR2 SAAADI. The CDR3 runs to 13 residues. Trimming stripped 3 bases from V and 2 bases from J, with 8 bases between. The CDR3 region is CASSDGYAYEQYF. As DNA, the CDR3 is TGCGCCAGCAGTGACGGGTACGCCTACGAGCAGTACTTC.

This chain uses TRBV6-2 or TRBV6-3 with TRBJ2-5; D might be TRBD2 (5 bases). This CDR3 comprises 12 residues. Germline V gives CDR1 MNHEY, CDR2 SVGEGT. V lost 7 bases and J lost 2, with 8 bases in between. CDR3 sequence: CASNQRQETQYF. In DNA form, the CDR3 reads TGTGCCAGCAACCAGCGGCAAGAGACCCAGTACTTC.

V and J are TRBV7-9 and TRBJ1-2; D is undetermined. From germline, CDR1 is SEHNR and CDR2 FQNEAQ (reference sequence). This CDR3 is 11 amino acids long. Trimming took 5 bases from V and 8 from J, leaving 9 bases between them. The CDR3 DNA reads TGTGCCAGCAGCCCCCTACAGGGCTACACCTTC. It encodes CASSPLQGYTF. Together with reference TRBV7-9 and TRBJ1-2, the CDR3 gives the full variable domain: DTGVSQNPRHKITKRGQNVTFRCDPISEHNRLYWYRQTLGQGPEFLTYFQNEAQLEKSRLLSDRFSAERPKGSFSTLEIQRTEQGDSAMYLCASSPLQGYTFGSGTRLTVV.

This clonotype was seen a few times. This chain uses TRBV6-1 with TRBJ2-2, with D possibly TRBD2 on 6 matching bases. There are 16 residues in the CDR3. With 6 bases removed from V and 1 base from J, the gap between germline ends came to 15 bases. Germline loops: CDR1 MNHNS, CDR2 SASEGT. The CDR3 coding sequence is TGTGCCAGCAGACCACAGCGGGTTATGAACACCGGGGAGCTGTTTTTT. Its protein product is CASRPQRVMNTGELFF.

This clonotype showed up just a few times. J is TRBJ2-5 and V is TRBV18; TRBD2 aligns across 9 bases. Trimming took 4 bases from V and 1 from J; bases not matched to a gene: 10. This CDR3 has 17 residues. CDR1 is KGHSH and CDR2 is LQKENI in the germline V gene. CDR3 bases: TGTGCCAGCTCACTACAGCTAGCGGGACGGCTCCAAGAGACCCAGTACTTC. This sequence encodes CASSLQLAGRLQETQYF.

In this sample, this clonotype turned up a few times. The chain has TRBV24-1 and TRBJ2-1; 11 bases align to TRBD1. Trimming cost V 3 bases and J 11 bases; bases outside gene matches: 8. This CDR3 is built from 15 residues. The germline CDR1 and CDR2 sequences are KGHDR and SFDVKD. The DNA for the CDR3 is TGTGCCACCAGTGATGGTGGACAGGGGGCGGAAAAGCAGTTCTTC. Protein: CATSDGGQGAEKQFF.

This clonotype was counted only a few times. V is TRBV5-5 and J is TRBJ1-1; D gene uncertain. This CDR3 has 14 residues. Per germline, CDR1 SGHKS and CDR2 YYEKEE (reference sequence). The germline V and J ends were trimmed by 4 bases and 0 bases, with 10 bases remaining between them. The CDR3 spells CASSASTVNTEAFF. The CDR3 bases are TGTGCCAGCAGCGCAAGTACAGTGAACACTGAAGCTTTCTTT.

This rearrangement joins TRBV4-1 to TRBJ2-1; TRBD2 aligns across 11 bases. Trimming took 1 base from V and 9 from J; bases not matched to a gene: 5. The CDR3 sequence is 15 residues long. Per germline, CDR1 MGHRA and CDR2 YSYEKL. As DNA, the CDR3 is TGCGCCAGCAGCCAAGTCACTAGCGGGGGTTCTGAGCAGTTCTTC. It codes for CASSQVTSGGSEQFF.

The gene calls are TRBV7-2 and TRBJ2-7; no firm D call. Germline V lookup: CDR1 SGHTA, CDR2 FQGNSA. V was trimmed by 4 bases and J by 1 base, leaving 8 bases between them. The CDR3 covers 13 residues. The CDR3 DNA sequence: TGTGCCAGCAGCTCGGATCATTCCTACGAGCAGTACTTC. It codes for CASSSDHSYEQYF.

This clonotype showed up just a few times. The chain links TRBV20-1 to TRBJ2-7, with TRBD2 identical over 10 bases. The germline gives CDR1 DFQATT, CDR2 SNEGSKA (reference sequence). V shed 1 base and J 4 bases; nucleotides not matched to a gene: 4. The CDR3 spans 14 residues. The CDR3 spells CSARAQRGGYEQYF. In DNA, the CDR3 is TGCAGTGCTAGAGCCCAGCGGGGGGGATACGAGCAGTACTTC.

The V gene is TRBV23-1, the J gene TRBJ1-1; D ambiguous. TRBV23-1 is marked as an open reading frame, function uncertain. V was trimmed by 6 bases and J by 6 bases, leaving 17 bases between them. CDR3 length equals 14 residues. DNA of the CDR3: TGCGCCAGCAGCCGGCCCGTTTTAGGAGCTGAAGCTTTCTTT. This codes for CASSRPVLGAEAFF.

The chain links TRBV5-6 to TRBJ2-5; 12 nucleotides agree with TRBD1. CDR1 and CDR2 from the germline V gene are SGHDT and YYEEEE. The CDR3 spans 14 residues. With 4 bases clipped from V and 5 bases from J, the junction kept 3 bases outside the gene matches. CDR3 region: CASSDGTGGETQYF. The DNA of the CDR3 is TGTGCCAGCAGCGACGGGACAGGGGGCGAGACCCAGTACTTC.